The entry that follows covers one TCR beta chain sequence. Its cognate antigen is unknown. Germline-derived CDR1 and CDR2 are GTSNPN and SVGIG (reference sequence). The CDR3 sequence is 14 residues long. V gave up 5 bases and J gave up 1 base; unmatched junction bases: 4. The data stem from a study of cytomegalovirus exposure and HLA in healthy donors. Study-wide findings and caveats: Presence/absence comparisons presumed near-even sequencing depth among donors.

The PCR employed 60 Vbeta primers together with 13 Jbeta primers. Repertoires were generated with immunoSEQ multiplex PCR, while TCRdb's copy carries only in-frame clones and drops some. The sample records 210,000 or so clones, 87% being singletons. The origin of this receptor is a man between 25 and 39 years old in good health and CMV-seronegative. This chain uses TRBV30 with TRBJ2-3, with TRBD1 matching over 9 bases. Sequenced: PBMCs. CDR3 residues: CAWDRDRGTDTQYF. The CDR3, as DNA: TGTGCCTGGGACCGGGACAGGGGCACAGATACGCAGTATTTT.